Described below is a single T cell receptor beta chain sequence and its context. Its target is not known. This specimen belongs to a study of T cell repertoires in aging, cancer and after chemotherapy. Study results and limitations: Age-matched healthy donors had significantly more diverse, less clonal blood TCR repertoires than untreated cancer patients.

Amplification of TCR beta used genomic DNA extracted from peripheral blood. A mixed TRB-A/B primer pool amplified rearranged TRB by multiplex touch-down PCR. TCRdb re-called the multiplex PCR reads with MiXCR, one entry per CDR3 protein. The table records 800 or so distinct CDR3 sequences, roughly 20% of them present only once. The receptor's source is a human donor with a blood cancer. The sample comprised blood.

In DNA, the CDR3 is TGTGCCAGCACCGCGGCTCTGAACACTGAAGCTTTCTTT. Residues: CASTAALNTEAFF. The chain employs TRBV12-3 or TRBV12-4 and TRBJ1-1, with unresolved D. Deletions cut 7 bases from V and 0 bases from J, with 9 bases between. CDR3 length: 13 amino acids.